The rows below give T cell receptor beta chains drawn from one sample of a study of control samples from healthy donors and cancer patients. TCRdb's copy holds only in-frame clones and misses some; the assay was immunoSEQ multiplex PCR. Altogether 150,000 or so clones are present, about 90% being singletons, with the ten largest covering 6% to 9%. Sequencing input: blood. These receptors came from a man between 18 and 35 years old in good health. Each CDR3 is given with its conserved first and last residue. D genes are given only for firm matches. Clone sizes are given selectively: once, few, many, or a class where the clone is expanded.

j_call | v_call | d_call | clone_size | cdr3_aa | cdr3_nt
TRBJ2-7 | TRBV4-1 | NA | once | CASSHGGEQYF | TGCGCCAGCAGCCACGGGGGCGAGCAGTACTTC
TRBJ1-3 | TRBV9 | NA | NA | CASSVGGASGNTIYF | TGTGCCAGCAGCGTAGGCGGGGCATCTGGAAACACCATATATTTT
TRBJ2-2 | TRBV27 | NA | NA | CASSLSPTSGLSGELFF | TGTGCCAGCAGTTTATCCCCGACCTCCGGTCTTTCCGGGGAGCTGTTTTTT
TRBJ2-3 | TRBV14 | NA | NA | CASGGTSADTQYF | TGTGCCAGCGGGGGGACCTCGGCGGATACGCAGTATTTT
TRBJ2-3 | TRBV6-5 | TRBD2 | once | CASRPAGGSTDTQYF | TGTGCCAGCAGACCCGCGGGGGGCTCCACAGATACGCAGTATTTT
TRBJ1-2 | TRBV2 | NA | NA | CASSAGMVNYGYTF | TGTGCCAGCAGTGCAGGGATGGTGAACTATGGCTACACCTTC
TRBJ2-5 | TRBV6-5 | NA | NA | CASRKQETQYF | TGTGCCAGCAGGAAGCAAGAGACCCAGTACTTC
TRBJ2-7 | TRBV9 | NA | NA | CASSQEGDLSSYEQYF | TGTGCCAGCAGCCAGGAAGGCGACCTAAGCTCCTACGAGCAGTACTTC
TRBJ1-2 | TRBV12-3/TRBV12-4 | NA | NA | CASTAGSVGYTF | TGTGCCAGCACGGCCGGGTCTGTGGGCTACACCTTC
TRBJ2-3 | TRBV2 | NA | NA | CASLARGGVGTDTQYF | TGTGCCAGCCTTGCCAGAGGGGGGGTCGGCACAGATACGCAGTATTTT
TRBJ1-5 | TRBV6-5 | TRBD1 | NA | CASRRQGYSNQPQHF | TGTGCCAGCAGAAGACAGGGGTATAGCAATCAGCCCCAGCATTTT